This T cell receptor beta chain was sequenced for a study of blood T cell repertoires in COVID-19. Study at large: From T cells, B-cell-depleted T cells, or PBMCs came the material, which was cDNA or gDNA.

Only in-frame clones appear in the TCRdb table, and some are missing; sequencing was by immunoSEQ multiplex PCR. Of roughly 150,000 clones detected, roughly nine tenths appear once; the ten largest clones hold over 4%. Trimming took 5 bases from V and 3 from J, leaving 14 bases between them. CDR1 is MRHNA and CDR2 is SNTAGT in the germline V gene. The CDR3 sequence is 14 residues long. The age range of participants was 18 to 89 years, with residence in about 25 US areas. Participant-reported clinical history was the basis for cohort assignment. Up to 2 weeks before entering the study, exposed participants had met a COVID-19 case.

The rearrangement joins TRBV6-4 to TRBJ2-7; no firm D call. Sequencing was performed on PBMCs or T cells enriched from blood (not recorded which). The clonotype originates from a woman in her forties who had been exposed to COVID-19. CDR3 in amino acids: CASSSPWQNYEQYF. CDR3 nucleotide sequence: TGTGCCAGCAGTTCCCCCTGGCAAAACTACGAGCAGTACTTC.